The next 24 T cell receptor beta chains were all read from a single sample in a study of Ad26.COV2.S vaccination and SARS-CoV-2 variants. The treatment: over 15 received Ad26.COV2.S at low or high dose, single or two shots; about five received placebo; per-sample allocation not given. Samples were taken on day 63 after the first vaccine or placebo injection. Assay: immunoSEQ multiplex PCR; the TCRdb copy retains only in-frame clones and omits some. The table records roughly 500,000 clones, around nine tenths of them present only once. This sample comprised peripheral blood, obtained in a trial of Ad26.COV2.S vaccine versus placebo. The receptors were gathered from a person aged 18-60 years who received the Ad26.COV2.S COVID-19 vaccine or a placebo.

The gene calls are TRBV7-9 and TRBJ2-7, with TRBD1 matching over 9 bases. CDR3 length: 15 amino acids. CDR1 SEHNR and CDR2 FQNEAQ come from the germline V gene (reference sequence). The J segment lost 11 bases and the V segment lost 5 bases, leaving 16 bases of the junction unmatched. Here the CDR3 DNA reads TGTGCCAGCAGCCCAGCCACACCGGGACAGGGTTATGAGTACTTC. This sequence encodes CASSPATPGQGYEYF.

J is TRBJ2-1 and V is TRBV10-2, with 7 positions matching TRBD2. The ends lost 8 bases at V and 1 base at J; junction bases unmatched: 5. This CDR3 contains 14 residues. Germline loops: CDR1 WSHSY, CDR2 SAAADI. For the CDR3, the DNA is TGCGCCAGCGAGGCGGGAGTGTCCTACAATGAGCAGTTCTTC. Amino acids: CASEAGVSYNEQFF.

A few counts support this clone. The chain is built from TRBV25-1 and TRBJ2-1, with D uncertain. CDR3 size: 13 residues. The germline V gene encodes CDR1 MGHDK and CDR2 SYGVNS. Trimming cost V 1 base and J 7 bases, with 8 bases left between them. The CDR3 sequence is CASSESGRNEQFF. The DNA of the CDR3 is TGTGCCAGCAGTGAATCGGGCCGGAATGAGCAGTTCTTC. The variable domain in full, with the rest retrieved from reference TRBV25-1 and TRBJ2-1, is EADIYQTPRYLVIGTGKKITLECSQTMGHDKMYWYQQDPGMELHLIHYSYGVNSTEKGDLSSESTVSRIRTEHFPLTLESARPSHTSQYLCASSESGRNEQFFGPGTRLTVL.

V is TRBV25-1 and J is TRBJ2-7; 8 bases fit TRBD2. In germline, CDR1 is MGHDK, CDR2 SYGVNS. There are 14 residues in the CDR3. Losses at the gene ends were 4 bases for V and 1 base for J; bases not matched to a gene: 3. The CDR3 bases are TGTGCCAGCAGTGTTAGCGGGGATTCCTACGAGCAGTACTTC. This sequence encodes CASSVSGDSYEQYF.

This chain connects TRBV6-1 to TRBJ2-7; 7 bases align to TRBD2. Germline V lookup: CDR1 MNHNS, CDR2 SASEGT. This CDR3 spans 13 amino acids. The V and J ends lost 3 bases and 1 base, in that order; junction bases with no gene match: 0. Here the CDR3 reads CASSDSGSYEQYF. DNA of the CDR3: TGTGCCAGCAGTGATAGCGGGTCCTACGAGCAGTACTTC.

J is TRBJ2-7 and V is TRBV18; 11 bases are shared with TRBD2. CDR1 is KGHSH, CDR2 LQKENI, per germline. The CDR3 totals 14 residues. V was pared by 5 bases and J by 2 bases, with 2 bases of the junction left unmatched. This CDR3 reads CASSTTSGAYEQYF. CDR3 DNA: TGTGCCAGCTCAACGACTAGCGGGGCCTACGAGCAGTACTTC.

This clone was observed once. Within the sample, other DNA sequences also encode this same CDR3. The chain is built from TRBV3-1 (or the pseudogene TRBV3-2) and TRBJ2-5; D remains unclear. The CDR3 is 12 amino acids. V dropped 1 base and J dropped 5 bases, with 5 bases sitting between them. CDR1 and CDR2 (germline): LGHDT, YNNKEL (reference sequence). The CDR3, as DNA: TGTGCCAGCAGCCAAGGTGGGGAGACCCAGTACTTC. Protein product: CASSQGGETQYF.

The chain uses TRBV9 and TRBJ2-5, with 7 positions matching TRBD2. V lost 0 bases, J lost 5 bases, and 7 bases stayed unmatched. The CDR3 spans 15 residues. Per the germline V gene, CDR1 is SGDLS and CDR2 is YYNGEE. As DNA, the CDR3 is TGTGCCAGCAGCGTAGGCGGGAGTGGGGGTGAGACCCAGTACTTC. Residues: CASSVGGSGGETQYF.

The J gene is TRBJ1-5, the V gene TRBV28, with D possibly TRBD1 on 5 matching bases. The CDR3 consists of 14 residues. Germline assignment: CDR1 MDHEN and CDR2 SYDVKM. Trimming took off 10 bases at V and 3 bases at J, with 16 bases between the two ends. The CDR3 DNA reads TGTGCCACAATTAGGGGCAGGGTCAATCAGCCCCAGCATTTT. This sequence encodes CATIRGRVNQPQHF.

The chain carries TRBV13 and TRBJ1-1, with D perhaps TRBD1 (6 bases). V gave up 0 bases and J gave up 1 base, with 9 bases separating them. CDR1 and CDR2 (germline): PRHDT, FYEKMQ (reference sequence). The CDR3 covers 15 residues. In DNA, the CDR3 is TGTGCCAGCAGCTTAGGCGTGACAGGGAACACTGAAGCTTTCTTT. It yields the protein CASSLGVTGNTEAFF.

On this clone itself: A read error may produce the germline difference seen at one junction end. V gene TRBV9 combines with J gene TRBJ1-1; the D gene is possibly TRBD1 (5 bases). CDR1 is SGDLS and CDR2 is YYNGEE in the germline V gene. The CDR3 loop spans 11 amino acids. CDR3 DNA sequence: TGTGCCAGCAGCACCGGGACCGACTTAAGGTTT. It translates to CASSTGTDLRF. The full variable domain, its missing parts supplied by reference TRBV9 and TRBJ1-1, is DSGVTQTPKHLITATGQRVTLRCSPRSGDLSVYWYQQSLDQGLQFLIQYYNGEERAKGNILERFSAQQFPDLHSELNLSSLELGDSALYFCASSTGTDLRFGQGTRLTVV.

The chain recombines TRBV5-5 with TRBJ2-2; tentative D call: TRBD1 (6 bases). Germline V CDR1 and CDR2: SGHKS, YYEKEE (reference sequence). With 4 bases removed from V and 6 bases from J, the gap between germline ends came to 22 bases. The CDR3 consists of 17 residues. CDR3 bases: TGTGCCAGCAGCCACCTGACAGGCAGTACGGTATCCGGGGAGCTGTTTTTT. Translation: CASSHLTGSTVSGELFF.

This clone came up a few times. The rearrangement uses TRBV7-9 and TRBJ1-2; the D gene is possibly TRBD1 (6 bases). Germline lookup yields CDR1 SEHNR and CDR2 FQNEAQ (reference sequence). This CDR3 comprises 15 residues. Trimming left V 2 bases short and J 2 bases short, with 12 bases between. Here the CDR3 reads CASSLTGRENYGYTF. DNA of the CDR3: TGTGCCAGCAGCTTAACAGGGCGGGAGAACTATGGCTACACCTTC.

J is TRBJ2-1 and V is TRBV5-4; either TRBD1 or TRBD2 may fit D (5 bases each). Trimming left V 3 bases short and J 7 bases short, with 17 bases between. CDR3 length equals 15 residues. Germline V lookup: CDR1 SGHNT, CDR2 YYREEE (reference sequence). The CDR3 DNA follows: TGTGCCAGCAGCTCCAGGTCCCGGGACGGGAATGAGCAGTTCTTC. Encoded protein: CASSSRSRDGNEQFF. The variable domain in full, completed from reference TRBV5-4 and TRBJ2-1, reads ETGVTQSPTHLIKTRGQQVTLRCSSQSGHNTVSWYQQALGQGPQFIFQYYREEENGRGNFPPRFSGLQFPNYSSELNVNALELDDSALYLCASSSRSRDGNEQFFGPGTRLTVL.

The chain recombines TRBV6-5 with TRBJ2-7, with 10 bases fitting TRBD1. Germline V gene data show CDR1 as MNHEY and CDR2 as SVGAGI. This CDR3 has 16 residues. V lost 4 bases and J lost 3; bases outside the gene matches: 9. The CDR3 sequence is CASSWSRDRGVYEQYF. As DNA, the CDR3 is TGTGCCAGCAGTTGGTCCAGGGACAGGGGTGTCTACGAGCAGTACTTC.

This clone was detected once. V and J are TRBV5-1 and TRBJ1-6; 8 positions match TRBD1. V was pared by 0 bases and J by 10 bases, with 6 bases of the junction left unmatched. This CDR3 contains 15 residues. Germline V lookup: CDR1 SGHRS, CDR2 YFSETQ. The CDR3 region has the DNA TGCGCCAGCAGCTTGGCCGACAGGGGATCCTCACCCCTCCACTTT. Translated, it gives CASSLADRGSSPLHF.

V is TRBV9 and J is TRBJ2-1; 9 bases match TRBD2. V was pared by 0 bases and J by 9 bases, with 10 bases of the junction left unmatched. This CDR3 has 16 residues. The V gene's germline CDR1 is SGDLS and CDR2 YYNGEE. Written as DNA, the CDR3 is TGTGCCAGCAGCGTAGAGGCGGGAGGGCTTGGGGCTGAGCAGTTCTTC. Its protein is CASSVEAGGLGAEQFF.

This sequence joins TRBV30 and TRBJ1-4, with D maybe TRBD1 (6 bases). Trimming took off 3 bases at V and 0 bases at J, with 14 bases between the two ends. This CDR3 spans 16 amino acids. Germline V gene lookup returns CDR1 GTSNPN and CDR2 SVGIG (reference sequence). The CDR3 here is CAWSPGQLTTNEKLFF. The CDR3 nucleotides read TGTGCCTGGAGCCCCGGACAGCTAACAACTAATGAAAAACTGTTTTTT.

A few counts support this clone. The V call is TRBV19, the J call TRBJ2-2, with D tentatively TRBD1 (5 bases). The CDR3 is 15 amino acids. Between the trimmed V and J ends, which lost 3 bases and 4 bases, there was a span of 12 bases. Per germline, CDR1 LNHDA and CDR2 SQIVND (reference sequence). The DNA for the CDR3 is TGTGCCAGTAGTATCGGGCCAGGGCGCACCGGGGAGCTGTTTTTT. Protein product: CASSIGPGRTGELFF.

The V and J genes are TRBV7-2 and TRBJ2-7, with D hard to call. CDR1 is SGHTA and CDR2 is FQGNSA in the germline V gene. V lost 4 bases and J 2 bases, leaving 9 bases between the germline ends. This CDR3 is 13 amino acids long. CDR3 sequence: CASSSKTAYEQYF. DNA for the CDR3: TGTGCCAGCAGCTCCAAGACGGCCTACGAGCAGTACTTC.

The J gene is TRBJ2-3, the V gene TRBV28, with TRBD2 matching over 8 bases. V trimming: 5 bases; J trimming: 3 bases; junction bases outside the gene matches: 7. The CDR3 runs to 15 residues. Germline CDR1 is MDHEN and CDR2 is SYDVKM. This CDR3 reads CASSPAAGGTDTQYF. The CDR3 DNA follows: TGTGCCAGCAGTCCCGCTGCGGGAGGTACAGATACGCAGTATTTT.

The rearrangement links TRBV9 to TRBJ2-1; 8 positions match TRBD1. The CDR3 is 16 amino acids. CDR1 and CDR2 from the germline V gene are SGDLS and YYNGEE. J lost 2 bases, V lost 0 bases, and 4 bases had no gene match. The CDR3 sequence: CASSVGDRLTYNEQFF. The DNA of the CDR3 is TGTGCCAGCAGCGTAGGGGACAGGTTAACCTACAATGAGCAGTTCTTC.

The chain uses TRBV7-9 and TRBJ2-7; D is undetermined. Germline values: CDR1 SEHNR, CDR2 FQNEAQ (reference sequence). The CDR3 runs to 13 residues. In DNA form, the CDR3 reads TGTGCATCAGAAACGTACAGTCCCTACGAGCAGTACTTC. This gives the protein CASETYSPYEQYF.

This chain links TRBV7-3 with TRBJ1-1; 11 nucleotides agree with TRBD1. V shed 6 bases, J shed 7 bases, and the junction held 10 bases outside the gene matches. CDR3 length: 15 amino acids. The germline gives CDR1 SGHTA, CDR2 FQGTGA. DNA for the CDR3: TGTGCCAGCAGAAGGACAGGGGGCTCACGGGGTGAAGCTTTCTTT. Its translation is CASRRTGGSRGEAFF.